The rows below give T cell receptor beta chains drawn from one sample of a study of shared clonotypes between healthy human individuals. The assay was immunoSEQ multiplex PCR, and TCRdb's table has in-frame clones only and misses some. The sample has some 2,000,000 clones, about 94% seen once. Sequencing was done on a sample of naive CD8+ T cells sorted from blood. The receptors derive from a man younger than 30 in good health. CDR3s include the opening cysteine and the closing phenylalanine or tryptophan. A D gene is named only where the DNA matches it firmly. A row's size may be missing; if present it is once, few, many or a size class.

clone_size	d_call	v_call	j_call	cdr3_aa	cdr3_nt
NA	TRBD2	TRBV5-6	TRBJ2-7	CASSSGRGIYEQYF	TGTGCCAGCAGCTCAGGGAGGGGAATCTACGAGCAGTACTTC
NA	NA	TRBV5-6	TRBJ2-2	CASSFGTGELFF	TGTGCCAGCAGCTTCGGGACCGGGGAGCTGTTTTTT
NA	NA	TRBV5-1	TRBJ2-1	CASSLSSGAYNEQFF	TGCGCCAGCAGCTTGTCGTCAGGGGCCTACAATGAGCAGTTCTTC
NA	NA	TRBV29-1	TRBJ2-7	CSVARDEQYF	TGCAGCGTTGCACGGGACGAGCAGTACTTC
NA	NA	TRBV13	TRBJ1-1	CASSDGTEAFF	TGTGCCAGCAGCGACGGGACTGAAGCTTTCTTT
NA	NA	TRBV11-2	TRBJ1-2	CASSLGAGSYGYTF	TGTGCCAGCAGCTTGGGGGCGGGAAGCTATGGCTACACCTTC
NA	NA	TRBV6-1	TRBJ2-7	CASSSTLPYEQYF	TGTGCCAGCAGTTCCACTTTACCCTACGAGCAGTACTTC
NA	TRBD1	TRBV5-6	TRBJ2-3	CASSLGQGADTQYF	TGTGCCAGCAGCTTGGGACAGGGAGCAGATACGCAGTATTTT
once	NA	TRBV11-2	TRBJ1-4	CASSLGWADEKLFF	TGTGCCAGCAGCTTAGGATGGGCTGATGAAAAACTGTTTTTT
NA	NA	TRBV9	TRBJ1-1	CASSVGGREAFF	TGTGCCAGCAGCGTAGGTGGAAGGGAAGCTTTCTTT
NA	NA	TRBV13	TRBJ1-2	CASSPETSWDYGYTF	TGTGCCAGCAGCCCAGAGACCTCGTGGGACTATGGCTACACCTTC
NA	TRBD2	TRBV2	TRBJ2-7	CASSDWLAGLEQYF	TGTGCCAGCAGTGATTGGCTAGCGGGTCTGGAGCAGTACTTC
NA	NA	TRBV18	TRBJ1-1	CASSPSGADGTEAFF	TGTGCCAGCTCACCAAGCGGCGCAGATGGGACTGAAGCTTTCTTT
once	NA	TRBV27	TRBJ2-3	CASSFQGTDTQYF	TGTGCCAGCAGTTTTCAGGGAACAGATACGCAGTATTTT
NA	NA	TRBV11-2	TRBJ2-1	CASSQTRVNEQFF	TGTGCCAGCAGCCAAACCAGGGTTAACGAGCAGTTCTTC
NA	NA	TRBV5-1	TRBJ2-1	CASSLRAEYNEQFF	TGCGCCAGCAGTCTCCGAGCGGAATACAATGAGCAGTTCTTC
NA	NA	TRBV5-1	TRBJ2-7	CASSLLRGTYEQYF	TGCGCCAGCAGCTTGCTTCGCGGTACCTACGAGCAGTACTTC
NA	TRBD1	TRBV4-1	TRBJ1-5	CASSQDRGWDQPQHF	TGCGCCAGCAGCCAAGACAGGGGGTGGGATCAGCCCCAGCATTTT
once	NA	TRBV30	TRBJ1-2	CAWTPDRSGGYTF	TGTGCCTGGACCCCCGACAGGTCCGGTGGCTACACCTTC
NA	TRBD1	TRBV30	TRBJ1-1	CAWKGTGLNTEAFF	TGTGCCTGGAAGGGGACAGGGCTGAACACTGAAGCTTTCTTT
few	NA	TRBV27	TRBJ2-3	CASSLLGTDTQYF	TGTGCCAGCAGTTTATTAGGCACAGATACGCAGTATTTT
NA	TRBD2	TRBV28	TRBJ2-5	CASSPPTSGRETQYF	TGTGCCAGCAGTCCCCCGACTAGCGGGAGGGAGACCCAGTACTTC
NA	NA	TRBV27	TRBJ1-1	CASSPSAGPVNTEAFF	TGTGCCAGCAGCCCCTCGGCAGGGCCAGTGAACACTGAAGCTTTCTTT
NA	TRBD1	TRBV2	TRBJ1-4	CASRTTGAKGIDEKLFF	TGTGCCAGCAGGACGACAGGGGCTAAGGGGATCGATGAAAAACTGTTTTTT
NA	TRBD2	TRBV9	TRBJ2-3	CASSVEVAGGTDTQYF	TGTGCCAGCAGCGTGGAGGTAGCGGGGGGTACAGATACGCAGTATTTT
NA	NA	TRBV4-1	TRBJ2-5	CASSQGLAGETQYF	TGCGCCAGCAGCCAAGGCCTAGCCGGAGAGACCCAGTACTTC
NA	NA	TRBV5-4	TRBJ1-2	CASSDRTGGRYGYTF	TGTGCCAGCAGCGACCGAACGGGGGGGAGGTATGGCTACACCTTC
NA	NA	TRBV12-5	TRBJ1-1	CASGSTVNTEAFF	TGTGCTAGTGGTTCCACAGTGAACACTGAAGCTTTCTTT
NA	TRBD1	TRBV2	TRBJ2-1	CAGGQGALNEQFF	TGTGCCGGGGGACAGGGGGCGCTCAATGAGCAGTTCTTC
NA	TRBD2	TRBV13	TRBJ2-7	CASSTSRASGSYSYEQYF	TGTGCCAGCAGCACTTCCCGGGCTAGCGGGAGTTACTCCTACGAGCAGTACTTC
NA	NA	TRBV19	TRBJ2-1	CASSIGVYNEQFF	TGTGCCAGTAGTATTGGGGTCTACAATGAGCAGTTCTTC
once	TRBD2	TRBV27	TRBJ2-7	CASSPRAGDIYEQYF	TGTGCCAGCAGTCCAAGGGCGGGAGATATCTACGAGCAGTACTTC
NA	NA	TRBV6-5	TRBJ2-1	CASSYGAGLEQFF	TGTGCCAGCAGTTACGGCGCGGGGTTGGAGCAGTTCTTC
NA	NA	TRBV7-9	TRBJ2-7	CASSLVSAGIHEQYF	TGTGCCAGCAGCTTGGTTAGCGCAGGGATCCACGAGCAGTACTTC
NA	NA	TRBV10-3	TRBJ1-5	CAISSGEVRQPQHF	TGTGCCATCAGTTCCGGAGAGGTACGTCAGCCCCAGCATTTT
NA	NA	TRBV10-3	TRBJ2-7	CAISDIGPSYEQYF	TGTGCCATCAGTGATATTGGTCCCTCCTACGAGCAGTACTTC
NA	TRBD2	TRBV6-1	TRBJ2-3	CASSGLGLAGAQSETDTQYF	TGTGCCAGCAGTGGTTTGGGACTAGCGGGGGCCCAATCCGAGACAGATACGCAGTATTTT
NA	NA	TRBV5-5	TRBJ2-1	CASSSAGISYNEQFF	TGTGCCAGCAGCTCGGCGGGAATCTCCTACAATGAGCAGTTCTTC
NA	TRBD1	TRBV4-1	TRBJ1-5	CASSPDRAEQPQHF	TGCGCCAGCAGTCCGGACAGGGCGGAACAGCCCCAGCATTTT
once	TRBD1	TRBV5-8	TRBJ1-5	CASSLAIQWDRGQPQHF	TGTGCCAGCAGCTTGGCCATCCAGTGGGACAGGGGGCAGCCCCAGCATTTT
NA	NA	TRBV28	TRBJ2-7	CASSWGQTNEQYF	TGTGCCAGCAGCTGGGGACAAACTAACGAGCAGTACTTC
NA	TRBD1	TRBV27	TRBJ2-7	CASSLRGQGSYEQYF	TGTGCCAGCAGTTTACGGGGACAGGGCTCCTACGAGCAGTACTTC
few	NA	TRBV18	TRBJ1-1	CASSLDSNTEAFF	TGTGCCAGCTCACTTGATTCGAACACTGAAGCTTTCTTT
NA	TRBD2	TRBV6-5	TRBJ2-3	CASSYSGGTDTQYF	TGTGCCAGCAGTTACAGCGGGGGCACAGATACGCAGTATTTT
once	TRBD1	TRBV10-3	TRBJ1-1	CAISVAGGGEGYTEAFF	TGTGCCATCAGTGTCGCGGGAGGGGGCGAAGGGTACACTGAAGCTTTCTTT
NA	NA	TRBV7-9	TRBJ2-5	CASSPPGTVQETQYF	TGTGCCAGCAGCCCCCCAGGGACCGTACAAGAGACCCAGTACTTC
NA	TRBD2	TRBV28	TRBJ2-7	CASRREGGGPAEEYF	TGTGCCAGCAGAAGGGAGGGCGGGGGGCCCGCGGAGGAGTACTTC
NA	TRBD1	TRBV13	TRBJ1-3	CASSQTGSSGNTIYF	TGTGCCAGCAGCCAGACAGGGTCCTCTGGAAACACCATATATTTT
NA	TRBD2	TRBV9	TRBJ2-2	CASSPWRTSGRTGELFF	TGTGCCAGCAGCCCGTGGCGGACTAGCGGTCGCACCGGGGAGCTGTTTTTT
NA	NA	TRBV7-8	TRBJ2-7	CASSLALFSYEQYF	TGTGCCAGCAGCTTAGCCCTTTTCTCCTACGAGCAGTACTTC
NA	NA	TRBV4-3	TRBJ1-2	CASSQDWGGASYGYTF	TGCGCCAGCAGCCAAGATTGGGGGGGAGCTTCCTATGGCTACACCTTC
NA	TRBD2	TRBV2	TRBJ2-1	CASSDQPLAGGYNEQFF	TGTGCCAGCAGTGACCAGCCACTAGCGGGAGGCTACAATGAGCAGTTCTTC
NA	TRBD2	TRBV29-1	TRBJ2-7	CSVETLAGGYAPFYEQYF	TGCAGCGTTGAGACCCTAGCGGGGGGATACGCGCCTTTCTACGAGCAGTACTTC
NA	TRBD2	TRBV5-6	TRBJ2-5	CASSVWPGLAQLTQETQYF	TGTGCCAGCAGCGTATGGCCGGGACTAGCGCAGCTAACGCAAGAGACCCAGTACTTC